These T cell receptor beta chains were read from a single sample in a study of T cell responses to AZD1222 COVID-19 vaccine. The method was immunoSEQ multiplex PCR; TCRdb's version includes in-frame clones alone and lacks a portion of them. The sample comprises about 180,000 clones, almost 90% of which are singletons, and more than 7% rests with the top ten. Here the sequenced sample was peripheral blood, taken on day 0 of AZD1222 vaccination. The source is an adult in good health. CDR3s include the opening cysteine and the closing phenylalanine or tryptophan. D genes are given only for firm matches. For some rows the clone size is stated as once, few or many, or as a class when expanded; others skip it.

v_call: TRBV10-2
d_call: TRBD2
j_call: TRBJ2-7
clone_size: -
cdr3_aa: CASRGSGGPHPFYEQYF
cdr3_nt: TGCGCCAGCAGGGGTAGCGGGGGCCCACACCCTTTCTACGAGCAGTACTTC

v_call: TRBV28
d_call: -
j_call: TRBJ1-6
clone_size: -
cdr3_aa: CASSQGRTNSPLHF
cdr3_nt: TGTGCCAGCAGCCAGGGACGGACGAATTCACCCCTCCACTTT

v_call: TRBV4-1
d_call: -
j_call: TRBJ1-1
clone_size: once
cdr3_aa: CASSQVVAGEAFF
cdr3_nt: TGCGCCAGCAGCCAAGTTGTGGCCGGAGAAGCTTTCTTT

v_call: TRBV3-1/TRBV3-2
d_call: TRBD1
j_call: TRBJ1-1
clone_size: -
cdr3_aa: CASSRAGTGGGEAFF
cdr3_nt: TGTGCCAGCAGCCGGGCGGGGACAGGGGGCGGTGAAGCTTTCTTT

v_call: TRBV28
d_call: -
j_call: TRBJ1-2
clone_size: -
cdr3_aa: CASRSYPGYTF
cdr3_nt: TGTGCCAGCAGGTCCTATCCCGGCTACACCTTC

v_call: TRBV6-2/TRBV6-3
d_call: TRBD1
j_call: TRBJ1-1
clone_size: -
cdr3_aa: CASSYPRTGANTEAFF
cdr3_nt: TGTGCCAGCAGTTACCCCAGGACAGGGGCGAACACTGAAGCTTTCTTT

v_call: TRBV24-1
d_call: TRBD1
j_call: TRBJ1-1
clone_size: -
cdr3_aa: CATSRVGTGGITEAFF
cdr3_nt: TGTGCCACCAGTCGGGTTGGGACAGGGGGCATCACTGAAGCTTTCTTT

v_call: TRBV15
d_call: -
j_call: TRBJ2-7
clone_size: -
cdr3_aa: CATSRGTSDRSFYEQYF
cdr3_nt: TGTGCCACCAGCAGAGGTACATCGGACAGATCTTTCTACGAGCAGTACTTC

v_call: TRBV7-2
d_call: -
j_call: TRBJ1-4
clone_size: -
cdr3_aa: CASSWRGASGGREKLFF
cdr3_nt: TGTGCCAGCAGCTGGCGGGGGGCTTCCGGGGGACGTGAAAAACTGTTTTTT

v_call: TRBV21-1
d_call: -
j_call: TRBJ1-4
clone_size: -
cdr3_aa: CASSNGSNEKLFF
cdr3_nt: TGTGCCAGCAGCAACGGGTCGAATGAAAAACTGTTTTTT

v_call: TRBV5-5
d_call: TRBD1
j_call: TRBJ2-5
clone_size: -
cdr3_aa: CASSLAGQGAVMETQYF
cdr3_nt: TGTGCCAGCAGCTTGGCCGGACAGGGGGCAGTAATGGAGACCCAGTACTTC

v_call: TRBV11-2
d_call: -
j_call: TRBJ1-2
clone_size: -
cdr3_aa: CASSRGSGQGYTF
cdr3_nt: TGTGCCAGCAGCCGGGGATCGGGTCAGGGCTACACCTTC

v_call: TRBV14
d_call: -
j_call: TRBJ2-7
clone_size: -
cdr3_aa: CASSQVVWQIYEQYF
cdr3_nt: TGTGCCAGCAGCCAAGTTGTCTGGCAGATCTACGAGCAGTACTTC

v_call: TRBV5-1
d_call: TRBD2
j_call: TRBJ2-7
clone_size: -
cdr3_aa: CASSLSTSDYEQYF
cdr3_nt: TGCGCCAGCAGCTTGTCTACTAGCGACTACGAGCAGTACTTC

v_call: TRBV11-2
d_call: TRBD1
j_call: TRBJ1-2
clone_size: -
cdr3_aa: CASSRGQGWSYGYTF
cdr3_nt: TGTGCCAGCAGCCGGGGACAGGGGTGGTCCTATGGCTACACCTTC

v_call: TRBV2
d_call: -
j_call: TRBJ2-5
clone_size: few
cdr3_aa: CASSDSRGEQETQYF
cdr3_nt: TGTGCCAGCAGTGATAGCAGGGGTGAACAAGAGACCCAGTACTTC

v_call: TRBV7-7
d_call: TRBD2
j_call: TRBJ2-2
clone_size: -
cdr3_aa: CASSLVSGGGLNTGELFF
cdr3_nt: TGTGCCAGCAGCTTAGTATCGGGCGGGGGGCTGAACACCGGGGAGCTGTTTTTT

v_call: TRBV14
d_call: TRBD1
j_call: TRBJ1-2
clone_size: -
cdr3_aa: CASSPGGAYGYTF
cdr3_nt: TGTGCCAGCAGTCCAGGGGGCGCCTATGGCTACACCTTC

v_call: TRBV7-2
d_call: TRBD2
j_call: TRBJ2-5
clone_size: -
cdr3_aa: CASNRLAGGETQYF
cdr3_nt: TGTGCCAGCAACCGACTAGCGGGGGGAGAGACCCAGTACTTC

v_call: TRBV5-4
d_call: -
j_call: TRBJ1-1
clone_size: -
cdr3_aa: CASSLGGGTEAFF
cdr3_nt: TGTGCCAGCAGCTTGGGAGGGGGGACTGAAGCTTTCTTT

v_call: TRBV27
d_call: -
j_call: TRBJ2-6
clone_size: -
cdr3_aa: CASRKAGANVLTF
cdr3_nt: TGTGCCAGCAGGAAGGCTGGGGCCAACGTCCTGACTTTC

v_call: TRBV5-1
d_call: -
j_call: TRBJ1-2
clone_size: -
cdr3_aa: CASSLTSHDFPNYGYTF
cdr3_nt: TGCGCCAGCAGCTTGACCAGCCACGACTTCCCTAACTATGGCTACACCTTC

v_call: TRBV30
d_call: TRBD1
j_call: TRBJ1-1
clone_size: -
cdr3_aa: CAWSVQGRNTEAFF
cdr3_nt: TGTGCCTGGAGTGTACAGGGGAGGAACACTGAAGCTTTCTTT

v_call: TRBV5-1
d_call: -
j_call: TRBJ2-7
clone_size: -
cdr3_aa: CASSLGAVNYEQYF
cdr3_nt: TGCGCCAGCAGCTTGGGGGCAGTTAACTACGAGCAGTACTTC

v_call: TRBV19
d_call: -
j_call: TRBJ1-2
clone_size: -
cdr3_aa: CASSIDQGTWNGYTF
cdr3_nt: TGTGCCAGTAGTATAGATCAGGGAACATGGAATGGCTACACCTTC

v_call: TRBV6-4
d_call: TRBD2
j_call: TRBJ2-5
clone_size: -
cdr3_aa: CASSPGLGETQYF
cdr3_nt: TGTGCCAGCAGCCCCGGACTAGGAGAGACCCAGTACTTC

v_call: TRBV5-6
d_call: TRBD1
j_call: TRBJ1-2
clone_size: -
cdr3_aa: CASSIGTGGNYGYTF
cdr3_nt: TGTGCCAGCAGCATCGGGACAGGGGGCAACTATGGCTACACCTTC

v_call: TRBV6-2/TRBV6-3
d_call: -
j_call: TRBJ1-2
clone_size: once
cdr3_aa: CASSYSGRYYGYTF
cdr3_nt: TGTGCCAGCAGTTACTCGGGCAGATACTATGGCTACACCTTC

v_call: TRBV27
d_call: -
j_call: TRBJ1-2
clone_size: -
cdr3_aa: CASSSTDNYGYTF
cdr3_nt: TGTGCCAGCAGTTCCACAGATAACTATGGCTACACCTTC

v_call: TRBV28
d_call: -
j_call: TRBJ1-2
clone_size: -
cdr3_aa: CASSLTGLANYGYTF
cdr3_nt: TGTGCCAGCAGTCTAACAGGGTTAGCTAACTATGGCTACACCTTC

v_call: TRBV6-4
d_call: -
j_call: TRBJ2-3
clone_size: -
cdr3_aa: CASRFGGRTDTQYF
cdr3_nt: TGTGCCAGCAGATTCGGGGGCCGCACAGATACGCAGTATTTT

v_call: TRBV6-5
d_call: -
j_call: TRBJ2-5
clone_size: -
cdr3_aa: CASSRAETQYF
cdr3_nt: TGTGCCAGCAGTCGGGCAGAGACCCAGTACTTC

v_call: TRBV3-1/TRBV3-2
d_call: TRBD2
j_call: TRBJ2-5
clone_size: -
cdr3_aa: CASSPQGGTLAGVETQYF
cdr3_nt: TGTGCCAGCAGCCCCCAAGGGGGGACTCTAGCGGGGGTTGAGACCCAGTACTTC

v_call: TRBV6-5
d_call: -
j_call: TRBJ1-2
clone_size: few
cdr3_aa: CASSYSSDYGYTF
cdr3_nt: TGTGCCAGCAGTTACTCGAGTGACTATGGCTACACCTTC

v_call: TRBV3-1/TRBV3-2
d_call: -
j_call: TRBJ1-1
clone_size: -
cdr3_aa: CASSPFSEAEAFF
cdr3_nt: TGTGCCAGCAGCCCTTTCTCGGAAGCTGAAGCTTTCTTT

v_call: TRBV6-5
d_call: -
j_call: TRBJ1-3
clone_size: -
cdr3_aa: CASSQQSSGNTIYF
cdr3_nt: TGTGCCAGCAGTCAACAGAGCTCTGGAAACACCATATATTTT

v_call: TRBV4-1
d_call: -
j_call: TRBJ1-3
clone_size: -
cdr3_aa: CASSQVSPGNTIYF
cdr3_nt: TGCGCCAGCAGCCAAGTCAGTCCTGGAAACACCATATATTTT

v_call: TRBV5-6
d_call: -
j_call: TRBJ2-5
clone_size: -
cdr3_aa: CASSELTGRWETQYF
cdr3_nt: TGTGCCAGCAGCGAACTGACAGGGAGGTGGGAGACCCAGTACTTC

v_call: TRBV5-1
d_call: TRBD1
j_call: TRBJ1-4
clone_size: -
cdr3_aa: CASSSVPGQGRGGEKLFF
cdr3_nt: TGCGCCAGCAGCTCGGTCCCGGGACAGGGCAGGGGAGGAGAAAAACTGTTTTTT

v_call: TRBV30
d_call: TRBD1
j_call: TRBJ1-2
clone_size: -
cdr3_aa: CAWSDRGDGYTF
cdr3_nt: TGTGCCTGGAGCGACAGGGGGGATGGCTACACCTTC

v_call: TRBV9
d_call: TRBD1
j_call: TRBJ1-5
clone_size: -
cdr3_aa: CASSVQTGQGILSQPQHF
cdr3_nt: TGTGCCAGCAGCGTCCAAACGGGACAGGGGATTTTGAGTCAGCCCCAGCATTTT

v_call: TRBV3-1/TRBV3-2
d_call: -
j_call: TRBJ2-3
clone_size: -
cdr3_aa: CASSQAKGVSDTQYF
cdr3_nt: TGTGCCAGCAGCCAGGCGAAAGGGGTTTCAGATACGCAGTATTTT

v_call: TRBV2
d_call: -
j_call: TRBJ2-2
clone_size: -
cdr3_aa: CATKEGHLNTGELFF
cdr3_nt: TGTGCCACAAAAGAGGGACACCTGAACACCGGGGAGCTGTTTTTT

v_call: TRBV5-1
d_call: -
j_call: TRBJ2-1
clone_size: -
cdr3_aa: CASSPPSGSYNEQFF
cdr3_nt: TGCGCCAGCAGCCCCCCCAGCGGGTCCTACAATGAGCAGTTCTTC

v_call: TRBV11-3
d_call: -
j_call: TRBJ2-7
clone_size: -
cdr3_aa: CASSLGSGSFEQYF
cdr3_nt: TGTGCCAGCAGCTTAGGGTCAGGATCGTTCGAGCAGTACTTC

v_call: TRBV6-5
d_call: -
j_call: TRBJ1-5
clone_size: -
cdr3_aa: CASSRDSEAGAQHF
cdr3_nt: TGTGCCAGCAGTCGGGACTCGGAGGCAGGGGCCCAGCATTTT

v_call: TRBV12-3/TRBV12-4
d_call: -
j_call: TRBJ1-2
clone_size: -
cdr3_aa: CASSFNTDYGYTF
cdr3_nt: TGTGCCAGCAGTTTCAACACCGACTATGGCTACACCTTC

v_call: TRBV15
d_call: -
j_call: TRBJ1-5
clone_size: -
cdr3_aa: CATSRDVAPNQPQHF
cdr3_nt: TGTGCCACCAGCAGAGATGTCGCCCCGAATCAGCCCCAGCATTTT

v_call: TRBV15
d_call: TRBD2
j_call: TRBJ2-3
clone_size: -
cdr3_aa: CATSNAAGDLTDTQYF
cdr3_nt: TGTGCCACCAGCAATGCGGCGGGGGACCTCACAGATACGCAGTATTTT

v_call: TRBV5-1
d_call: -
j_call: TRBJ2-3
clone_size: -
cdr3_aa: CASSLSDTQYF
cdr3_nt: TGCGCCAGCAGCTTGTCAGATACGCAGTATTTT

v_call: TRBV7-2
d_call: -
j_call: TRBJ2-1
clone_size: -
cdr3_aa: CASSPFPRGAYNEQFF
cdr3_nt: TGTGCCAGCAGTCCCTTCCCCCGGGGAGCCTACAATGAGCAGTTCTTC

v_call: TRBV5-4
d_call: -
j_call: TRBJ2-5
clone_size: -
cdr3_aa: CASSPRGELPRETQYF
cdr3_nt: TGTGCCAGCAGCCCGAGGGGGGAACTACCAAGGGAGACCCAGTACTTC

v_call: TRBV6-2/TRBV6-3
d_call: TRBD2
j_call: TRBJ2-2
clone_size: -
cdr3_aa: CASSQGLAANTGELFF
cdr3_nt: TGTGCCAGCAGCCAAGGGCTAGCGGCGAACACCGGGGAGCTGTTTTTT

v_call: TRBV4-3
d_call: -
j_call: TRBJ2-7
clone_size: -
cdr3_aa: CASSQDQGAYYEQYF
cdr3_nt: TGCGCCAGCAGCCAAGATCAAGGGGCCTACTACGAGCAGTACTTC

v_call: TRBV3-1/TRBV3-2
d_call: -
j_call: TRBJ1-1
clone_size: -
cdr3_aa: CASSQDSSLGAFF
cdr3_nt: TGTGCCAGCAGCCAAGATTCGTCGCTAGGAGCTTTCTTT

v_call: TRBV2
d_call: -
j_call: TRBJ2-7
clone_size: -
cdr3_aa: CASSDTNGGVQYF
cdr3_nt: TGTGCCAGCAGTGACACCAACGGAGGGGTGCAGTACTTC

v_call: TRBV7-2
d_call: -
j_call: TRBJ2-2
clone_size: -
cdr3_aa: CASSRWDQGAGELFF
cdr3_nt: TGTGCCAGCAGCCGCTGGGACCAAGGGGCCGGGGAGCTGTTTTTT

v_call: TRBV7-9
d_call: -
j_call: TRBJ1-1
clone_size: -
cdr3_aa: CASSLGTDTKAFF
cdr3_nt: TGTGCCAGCAGCTTAGGGACCGACACTAAAGCTTTCTTT

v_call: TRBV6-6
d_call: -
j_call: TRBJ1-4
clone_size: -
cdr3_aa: CASSPTATNEKLFF
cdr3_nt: TGTGCCAGCAGCCCCACAGCAACTAATGAAAAACTGTTTTTT

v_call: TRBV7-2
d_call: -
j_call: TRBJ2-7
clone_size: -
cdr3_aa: CASKTGAGDEQYF
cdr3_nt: TGTGCCAGCAAGACGGGCGCTGGGGACGAGCAGTACTTC